This TCR beta chain was captured by sequencing in a study of T cell repertoires in cytomegalovirus infection. About the study: Evidence of both CMV infection and a matching HLA type came from public TCR beta signatures. The study's findings and limits: It was HLA-C-restricted CMV-specific TCR beta clonotypes that dominated the response ex vivo. Frequencies of public TCR beta families were cumulated, and this identified carriers of CMV plus the relevant HLA.

In germline, CDR1 is MNHNS, CDR2 SASEGT. The CDR3 runs 16 residues. The junction had 12 bases not matched to a gene; V was cut back by 6 bases and J by 2 bases. This clonotype came up many times. The antigen is not known. One entry per CDR3 protein results from TCRdb running MiXCR on the reads. The sample has roughly 230,000 distinct CDR3 sequences, around 6.6% seen once. The chain employs TRBV6-1 and TRBJ1-2, with 7 bases identical to TRBD1. The receptor was isolated from a human donor in good health (CMV status not recorded). Some clones in this sample may be carry-over from other donors' samples. Source material: PBMCs. CDR3 residues: CASSGPGTDTNYGYTF. CDR3 DNA sequence: TGTGCCAGCAGCGGGCCCGGGACAGATACAAACTATGGCTACACCTTC.